This T cell receptor beta chain was documented in a study of spatial heterogeneity in lung cancer. At the level of the study: A T cell module score from matched bulk RNA-seq correlated strongly with TCR transcript counts in tumor regions. An average of more than ten raw reads was observed per unique TCR and UMI combination. Study-wide results and caveats: Tumoral mutation counts were tracked by counts of expanded intratumoral alpha and beta TCRs.

This clonotype was counted ten times or more. Its target is unknown. Time point of the sample: sample taken at primary tumor resection. The cohort: over 65 early-stage, untreated non-small cell lung cancer patients. The study sequenced unsorted whole RNA from tumor, nontumor lung or frozen PBMC. TCRdb processed the 5' RACE reads anew with MiXCR; each CDR3 protein has one entry. The data show several thousand distinct CDR3 sequences, around 16% seen once. This CDR3 comprises 14 residues. The source is a female donor with early-stage non-small cell lung cancer. The chain combines TRBV21-1 with TRBJ1-2. TRBV21-1 represents a pseudogene. Sequencing used lung tumor tissue, obtained at surgery. DNA for the CDR3: TGTGCCAGCAGCAAAGGACGAGCTAACTATGGCTACACCTTC. It specifies CASSKGRANYGYTF.